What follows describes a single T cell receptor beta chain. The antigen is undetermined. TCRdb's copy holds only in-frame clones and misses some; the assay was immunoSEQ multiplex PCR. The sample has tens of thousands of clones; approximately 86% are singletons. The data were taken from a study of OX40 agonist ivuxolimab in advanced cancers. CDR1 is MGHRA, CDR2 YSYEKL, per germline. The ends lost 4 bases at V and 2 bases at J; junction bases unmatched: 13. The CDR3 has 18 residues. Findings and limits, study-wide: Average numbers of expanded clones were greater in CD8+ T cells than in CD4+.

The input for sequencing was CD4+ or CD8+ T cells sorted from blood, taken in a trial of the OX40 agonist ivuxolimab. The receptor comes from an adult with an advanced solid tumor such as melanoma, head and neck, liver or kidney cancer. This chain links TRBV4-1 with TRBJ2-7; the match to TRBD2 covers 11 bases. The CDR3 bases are TGCGCCAGCAGCCGAGGCGGGGGGCTAGCGGGAGGAACCTACGAGCAGTACTTC. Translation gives CASSRGGGLAGGTYEQYF.